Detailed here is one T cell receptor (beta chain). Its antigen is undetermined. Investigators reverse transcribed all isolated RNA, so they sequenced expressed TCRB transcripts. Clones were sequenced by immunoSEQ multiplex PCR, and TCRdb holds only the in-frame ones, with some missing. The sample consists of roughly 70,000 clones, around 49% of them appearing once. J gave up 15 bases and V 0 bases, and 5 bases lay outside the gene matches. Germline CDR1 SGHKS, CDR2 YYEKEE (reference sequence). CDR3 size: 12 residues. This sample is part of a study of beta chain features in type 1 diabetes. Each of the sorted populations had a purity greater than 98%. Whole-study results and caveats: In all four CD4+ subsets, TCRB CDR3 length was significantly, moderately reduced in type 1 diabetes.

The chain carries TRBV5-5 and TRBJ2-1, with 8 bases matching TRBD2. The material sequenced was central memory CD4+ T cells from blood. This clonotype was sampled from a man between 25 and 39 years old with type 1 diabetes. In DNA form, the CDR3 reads TGTGCCAGCAGCTTGGTTAGCGGGGATCTGTTCTTC. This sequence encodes CASSLVSGDLFF. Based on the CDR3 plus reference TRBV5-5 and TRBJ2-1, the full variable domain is DAGVTQSPTHLIKTRGQQVTLRCSPISGHKSVSWYQQVLGQGPQFIFQYYEKEERGRGNFPDRFSARQFPNYSSELNVNALLLGDSALYLCASSLVSGDLFFGPGTRLTVL.